The rows below give T cell receptor beta chains drawn from one sample of a study of low-dose radiotherapy and immunotherapy resistance in tumors. TCRdb recomputed calls from the reads with MiXCR, one row per CDR3 protein. The sample yields tens of thousands of distinct CDR3 sequences, roughly a sixth seen once. Sequenced material: PBMCs, taken before treatment. The receptors come from a male donor with prostate cancer. CDR3s include the opening cysteine and the closing phenylalanine or tryptophan. Each record gives: D gene, J gene, V gene, clone size, CDR3 DNA, CDR3 protein. The D gene is left open where the match is weak. Size values are once, few and many counts, or a class for expanded clones, and some rows have none.

. | TRBJ2-2 | TRBV3-1 | many | TGTGCCAGCAGCCCCCCCCCACCCGGAACCGGGGAGCTGTTTTTT | CASSPPPPGTGELFF
. | TRBJ1-2 | TRBV6-2/TRBV6-3 | many | TGTGCCAGCGCAGGACGGAACTATGGCTACACCTTC | CASAGRNYGYTF
. | TRBJ2-2 | TRBV29-1 | many | TGCAGCGTGGCAACAGGGGAGGACACCGGGGAGCTGTTTTTT | CSVATGEDTGELFF
. | TRBJ2-2 | TRBV29-1 | many | TGCAGCGTTGAAGCAGGGGTGAACACCGGGGAGCTGTTTTTT | CSVEAGVNTGELFF
TRBD1 | TRBJ2-2 | TRBV7-6 | many | TGTGCCAGCAGCTTTCCCGGGACAGGGGCCTACACCGGGGAGCTGTTTTTT | CASSFPGTGAYTGELFF
. | TRBJ2-7 | TRBV2 | many | TGTGCCAGCAGGGTAGACAGGCCCGAGCAGTACTTC | CASRVDRPEQYF
. | TRBJ2-2 | TRBV20-1 | many | TGCAGTGCGATGGAGGTTAGCACCGGGGAGCTGTTTTTT | CSAMEVSTGELFF
. | TRBJ2-1 | TRBV29-1 | many | TGCAGCGCCTTACACAATGAGCAGTTCTTC | CSALHNEQFF
. | TRBJ1-2 | TRBV3-1 | few | TGTGCCAGCAGCCCTTCGGGGCGCTATGGCTACACCTTC | CASSPSGRYGYTF
. | TRBJ2-7 | TRBV28 | . | TGTGCCAGCAGTTTCCACATTGGTGGCGGGGACCTTTACGAGCAGTACTTC | CASSFHIGGGDLYEQYF
. | TRBJ2-2 | TRBV6-2/TRBV6-3 | many | TGTGCCAGCAGTTACTCGGGGCTTTCCACCGGGGAGCTGTTTTTT | CASSYSGLSTGELFF